Presented here are 23 T cell receptor beta chains from one specimen sequenced in a study of blood T cell repertoires in COVID-19 (dated by TCRdb to 2020 to 2022). Library prep was done by the immunoSEQ multiplex PCR assay. Drawn from immuneACCESS, this table holds only the in-frame rearrangements with V and J called that TCRdb kept. Clones are partly lost; checked studies trace under half to an unresolved V gene and leave the rest unexplained. This sample comprises some 120,000 clones, 86% of them detected only once. Of the sample, approximately 5.3% falls within the top ten clones. Sequencing was carried out using peripheral blood. The receptors originated from a human donor in a cohort sampled during active COVID-19.

The chain carries TRBV27 and TRBJ2-5, with TRBD2 identical over 9 bases. Trimming cost V 5 bases and J 5 bases; bases outside gene matches: 9. The CDR3 sequence is 15 residues long. Germline CDR1 and CDR2: MNHEY and SMNVEV (reference sequence). The DNA for the CDR3 is TGTGCCAGCAGTCCGCCGGGACTAGCCGGGGAGACCCAGTACTTC. Its protein product is CASSPPGLAGETQYF.

This clone was detected only once. The rearrangement uses TRBV12-3 or TRBV12-4 and TRBJ2-1, with 8 bases fitting TRBD2. The CDR3 contains 13 residues. Germline trimming cut 1 base from V and 9 bases from J; bases unmatched to any gene: 2. This CDR3 reads CASSLGGRSEQFF. The CDR3 nucleotides are TGTGCCAGCAGTTTAGGCGGGAGGTCTGAGCAGTTCTTC.

With respect to this clone: A read error may produce the germline difference seen at one junction end. As DNA, the CDR3 is TGTGCCAGCAGCGAAGCGTTAGTAGTCTACAATGAGCAGTTCTTC. Translated, it gives CASSEALVVYNEQFF. The rearrangement links TRBV2 to TRBJ2-1; D call uncertain. There are 15 residues in the CDR3. Germline CDR1 reads SNHLY; CDR2 reads FYNNEI.

The chain carries TRBV5-1 and TRBJ2-7; no reliable D call. The CDR3 length is 13 residues. V lost 0 bases, J lost 2 bases, and 6 bases lay in between. The germline V gene has CDR1 SGHRS and CDR2 YFSETQ. This chain's CDR3 is CASSLGAAYEQYF. In DNA, the CDR3 is TGCGCCAGCAGCTTGGGGGCAGCCTACGAGCAGTACTTC.

This chain connects TRBV7-2 to TRBJ2-7; 10 nucleotides match TRBD1. This CDR3 comprises 16 residues. Trimming at V came to 3 bases and at J to 6 bases, leaving 11 bases not matched to a gene. Germline CDR1 reads SGHTA; CDR2 reads FQGNSA. CDR3 in amino acids: CASSFSPGQGSGEQYF. The CDR3 region has the DNA TGTGCCAGCAGCTTCTCCCCGGGACAGGGGAGTGGCGAGCAGTACTTC.

The chain links TRBV6-6 to TRBJ2-7; D is perhaps TRBD2 (5 bases). This CDR3 spans 14 amino acids. CDR1 is MNHNY, CDR2 SVGAGI, per germline (reference sequence). Trimming pared 2 bases from V and 1 base from J, leaving 9 bases between. CDR3 region: CASSYQLVSYEQYF. The CDR3 DNA reads as TGTGCCAGCAGTTACCAACTAGTATCCTACGAGCAGTACTTC.

This clone was counted once. This chain uses TRBV28 with TRBJ2-7; 8 bases line up with TRBD1. The germline gives CDR1 MDHEN, CDR2 SYDVKM. With 1 base clipped from V and 4 bases from J, the junction kept 6 bases outside the gene matches. The CDR3 is made up of 15 amino acids. The CDR3 region is CASSLSDRARYEQYF. For the CDR3, the DNA is TGTGCCAGCAGTTTATCGGACAGGGCCAGGTACGAGCAGTACTTC.

The chain links TRBV14 to TRBJ2-7; D is ambiguous. The length of the CDR3 is 16 residues. V was trimmed by 1 base and J by 0 bases, leaving 13 bases between them. The V gene's germline CDR1 is SGHDN and CDR2 FVKESK. Written as DNA, the CDR3 is TGTGCCAGCAGCCAAGTGGCGGATCCGAGCTCCTACGAGCAGTACTTC. Amino acids: CASSQVADPSSYEQYF.

The chain employs TRBV25-1 and TRBJ1-6, with 11 bases that match TRBD1. The CDR3 runs 15 residues. The V gene end was trimmed by 4 bases and the J gene end by 9 bases; junction bases not matched to a gene: 5. The germline V gene encodes CDR1 MGHDK and CDR2 SYGVNS. The CDR3, as DNA: TGTGCCAGCAGTGGACTGGGGACAGGGGGTTCACCCCTCCACTTT. As protein: CASSGLGTGGSPLHF.

This sequence joins TRBV5-1 and TRBJ2-3, with D tentatively TRBD2 (5 bases). V lost 6 bases and J 7 bases, leaving 15 bases between the germline ends. Germline V lookup: CDR1 SGHRS, CDR2 YFSETQ. The CDR3 contains 13 residues. CDR3 amino acids: CASNQAASNTQYF. CDR3 coding DNA: TGCGCCAGCAACCAAGCGGCGTCCAATACGCAGTATTTT.

This rearrangement joins TRBV18 to TRBJ1-4; 7 nucleotides match TRBD1. V was clipped by 5 bases and J by 7 bases; unmatched bases: 19. This CDR3 has 18 residues. Looked up from germline, CDR1 is KGHSH and CDR2 is LQKENI. The CDR3 protein is CASSRGTVTVDWSEKLFF. The CDR3 nucleotides read TGTGCCAGCTCAAGAGGGACAGTTACCGTCGACTGGTCTGAAAAACTGTTTTTT.

The chain combines TRBV9 with TRBJ2-4; maybe TRBD2 (6 bases). Trimming stripped 7 bases from V and 0 bases from J, with 14 bases between. CDR1 is SGDLS, CDR2 YYNGEE, per germline. The CDR3 loop spans 15 amino acids. Here the CDR3 DNA reads TGTGCCAGCCAGGAGGGAATCATAGCCAAAAACATTCAGTACTTC. The encoded protein is CASQEGIIAKNIQYF.

The chain links TRBV15 to TRBJ2-7, with 10 bases matching TRBD2. The CDR3 is 15 amino acids. J gave up 7 bases and V 0 bases, and 6 bases lay outside the gene matches. Germline CDR1 reads LNHNV; CDR2 reads YYDKDF (reference sequence). CDR3 sequence: CATSREVGLAVEQYF. The CDR3 DNA is TGTGCCACCAGCAGAGAAGTTGGACTAGCGGTAGAGCAGTACTTC.

Worth noting for this clone: No DNA is shown, since the ends of the CDR3 on it are uncertain; the CDR3 is the one TCRdb lists. V and J are TRBV3-1 (or the pseudogene TRBV3-2) and TRBJ2-7; the table calls TRBD1, which could not be checked here. Germline V gives CDR1 LGHDT, CDR2 YNNKEL (reference sequence). The CDR3 comprises 13 residues, both ends counted. The CDR3 loop is CASSLSGVDEQYF.

The chain is built from TRBV7-9 and TRBJ2-2, with TRBD2 as a possible D gene (6 bases). The CDR3 runs to 15 residues. Trimming pared 3 bases from V and 2 bases from J, leaving 10 bases between. CDR1 SEHNR and CDR2 FQNEAQ come from the germline V gene (reference sequence). The CDR3 coding sequence is TGTGCCAGCAGCTTGGGACTTTTTAACACCGGGGAGCTGTTTTTT. Amino acids: CASSLGLFNTGELFF.

The chain carries TRBV12-3 or TRBV12-4 and TRBJ2-4; TRBD2 agrees at 7 bases. This CDR3 is 13 amino acids long. J lost 9 bases, V lost 7 bases, and 9 bases had no gene match. The CDR3 loop reads CASIPSGAAIQYF. The CDR3 DNA is TGTGCCAGCATTCCTAGCGGAGCTGCCATTCAGTACTTC.

This sequence joins TRBV11-3 and TRBJ2-7; TRBD1 matches at 7 bases. This CDR3 is 15 amino acids long. Germline loops: CDR1 SGHNT, CDR2 YENEEA. The ends lost 0 bases at V and 4 bases at J; junction bases unmatched: 6. The CDR3 reads CASSLDGTDLYEQYF. The CDR3, as DNA: TGTGCCAGCAGCTTAGATGGGACAGACTTGTACGAGCAGTACTTC.

This clone was picked up a small number of times. This rearrangement joins TRBV6-5 to TRBJ1-2; possibly TRBD1 for D (5 bases). V gave up 7 bases and J gave up 1 base, with 16 bases separating them. The CDR3 contains 15 residues. From germline, CDR1 is MNHEY and CDR2 SVGAGI. CDR3 nucleotide sequence: TGTGCCAGCAACTCGGGGGAAGGGATTAACTATGGCTACACCTTC. This sequence encodes CASNSGEGINYGYTF.

This clone was observed a few times. V usage is TRBV28 and J usage is TRBJ1-1, with a weak D call TRBD1 (6 bases). Germline V gene lookup returns CDR1 MDHEN and CDR2 SYDVKM. This CDR3 is 14 amino acids long. V was shortened by 7 bases and J by 1 base, with 13 bases between the two germline ends. In nucleotides, the CDR3 is TGTGCCAGCACTAGGGGGGGATCGAACACTGAAGCTTTCTTT. This encodes CASTRGGSNTEAFF.

The chain has TRBV4-1 and TRBJ2-7; 8 nucleotides align to TRBD2. V lost 3 bases, J lost 0 bases, and 7 bases stayed unmatched. The CDR3 totals 16 residues. In germline, CDR1 is MGHRA, CDR2 YSYEKL. The CDR3, as DNA: TGCGCCAGCAGCCATGACACTAGCGGAGACTCCTACGAGCAGTACTTC. Its protein is CASSHDTSGDSYEQYF.

The chain uses TRBV5-4 and TRBJ1-1, with 9 bases lining up with TRBD1. Germline CDR1 SGHNT, CDR2 YYREEE (reference sequence). Unmatched junction bases numbered 11, after V lost 4 bases and J lost 7 bases. The CDR3 length is 15 residues. The CDR3 loop is CASSLRDRADREAFF. The CDR3 coding sequence is TGTGCCAGCAGCCTCCGGGACAGGGCGGACCGTGAAGCTTTCTTT.

This clone came up once. The rearrangement links TRBV7-2 to TRBJ2-1, with a weak D call TRBD1 (5 bases). The CDR3 totals 13 residues. Trimming removed 2 bases from V and 5 bases from J, with 7 bases in between. Germline V gives CDR1 SGHTA, CDR2 FQGNSA. This CDR3 reads CASSLTGNNEQFF. The CDR3 nucleotides are TGTGCCAGCAGCTTAACAGGCAACAATGAGCAGTTCTTC.

The V and J genes are TRBV11-2 and TRBJ2-1; 10 bases line up with TRBD2. Trimming removed 5 bases from V and 7 bases from J; junction bases left unmatched: 14. Germline loops: CDR1 SGHAT, CDR2 FQNNGV. The CDR3 is 17 residues long. The CDR3 nucleotides read TGTGCCAGCAGCACGCGGAAGCGGGAGGGCCCGGGGAATGAGCAGTTCTTC. It is translated as CASSTRKREGPGNEQFF.